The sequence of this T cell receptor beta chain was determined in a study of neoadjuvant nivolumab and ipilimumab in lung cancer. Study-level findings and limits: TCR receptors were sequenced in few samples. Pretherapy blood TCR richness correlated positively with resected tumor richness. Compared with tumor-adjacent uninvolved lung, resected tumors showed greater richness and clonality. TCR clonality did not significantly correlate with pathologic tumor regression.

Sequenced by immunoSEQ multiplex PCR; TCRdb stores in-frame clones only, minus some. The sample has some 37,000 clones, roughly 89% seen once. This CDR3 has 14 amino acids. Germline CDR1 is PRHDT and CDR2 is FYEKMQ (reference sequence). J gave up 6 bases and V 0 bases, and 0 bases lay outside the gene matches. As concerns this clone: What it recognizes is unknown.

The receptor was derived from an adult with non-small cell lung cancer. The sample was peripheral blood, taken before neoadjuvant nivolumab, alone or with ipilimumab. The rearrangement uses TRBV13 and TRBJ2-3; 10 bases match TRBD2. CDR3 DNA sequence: TGTGCCAGCAGCTTAGGGACTAGCGGGGATACGCAGTATTTT. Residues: CASSLGTSGDTQYF.